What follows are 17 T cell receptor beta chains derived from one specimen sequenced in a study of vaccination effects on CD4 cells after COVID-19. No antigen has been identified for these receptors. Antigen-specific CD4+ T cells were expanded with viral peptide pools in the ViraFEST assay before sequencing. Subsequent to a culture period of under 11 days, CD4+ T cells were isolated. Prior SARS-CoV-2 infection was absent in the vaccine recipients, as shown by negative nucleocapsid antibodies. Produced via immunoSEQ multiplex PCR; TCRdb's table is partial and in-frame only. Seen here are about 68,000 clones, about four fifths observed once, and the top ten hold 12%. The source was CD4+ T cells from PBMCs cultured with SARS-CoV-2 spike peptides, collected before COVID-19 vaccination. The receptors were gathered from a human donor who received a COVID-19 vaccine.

The CDR3: CASSLVGTGEKLFF. CDR3 nucleotide sequence: TGTGCCAGCAGCTTGGTCGGGACAGGGGAAAAACTGTTTTTT. V is TRBV5-6 and J is TRBJ1-4; TRBD1 aligns across 9 bases. Per germline, CDR1 SGHDT and CDR2 YYEEEE. The CDR3 spans 14 residues. The trim removed 0 bases at V and 8 bases at J, leaving 2 bases unmatched.

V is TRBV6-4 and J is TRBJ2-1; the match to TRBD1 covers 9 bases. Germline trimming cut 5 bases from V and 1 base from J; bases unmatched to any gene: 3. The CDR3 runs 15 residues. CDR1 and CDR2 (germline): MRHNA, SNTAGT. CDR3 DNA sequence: TGTGCCAGCAGTCCAGACAGGGGGTCCTACAATGAGCAGTTCTTC. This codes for CASSPDRGSYNEQFF.

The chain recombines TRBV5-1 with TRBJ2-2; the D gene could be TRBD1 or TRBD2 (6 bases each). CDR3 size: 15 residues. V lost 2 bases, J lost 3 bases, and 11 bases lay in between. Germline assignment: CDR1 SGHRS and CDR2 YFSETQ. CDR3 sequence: CASSFQGRYTGELFF. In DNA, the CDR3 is TGCGCCAGCAGCTTCCAGGGGAGGTACACCGGGGAGCTGTTTTTT.

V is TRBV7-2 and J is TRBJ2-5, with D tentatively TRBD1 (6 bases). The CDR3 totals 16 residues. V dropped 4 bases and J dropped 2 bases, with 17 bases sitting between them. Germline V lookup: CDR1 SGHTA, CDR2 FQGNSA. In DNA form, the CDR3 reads TGTGCCAGCAGCTCTCAACAGGGTATCTTACAAGAGACCCAGTACTTC. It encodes CASSSQQGILQETQYF. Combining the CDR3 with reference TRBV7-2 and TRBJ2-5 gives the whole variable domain GAGVSQSPSNKVTEKGKDVELRCDPISGHTALYWYRQSLGQGLEFLIYFQGNSAPDKSGLPSDRFSAERTGGSVSTLTIQRTQQEDSAVYLCASSSQQGILQETQYFGPGTRLLVL.

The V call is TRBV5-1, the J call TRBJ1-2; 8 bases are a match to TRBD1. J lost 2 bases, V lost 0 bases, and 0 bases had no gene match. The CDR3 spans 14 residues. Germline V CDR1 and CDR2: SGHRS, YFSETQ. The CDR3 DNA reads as TGCGCCAGCAGCTTGGACAGGGGGAACTATGGCTACACCTTC. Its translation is CASSLDRGNYGYTF.

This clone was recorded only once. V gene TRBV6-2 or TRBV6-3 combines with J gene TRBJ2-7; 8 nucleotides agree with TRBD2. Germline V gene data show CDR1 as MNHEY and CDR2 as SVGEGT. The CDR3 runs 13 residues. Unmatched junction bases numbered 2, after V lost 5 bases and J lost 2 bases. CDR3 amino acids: CASSRGGTYEQYV. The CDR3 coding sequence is TGTGCCAGCAGTCGGGGGGGCACCTACGAGCAGTACGTC.

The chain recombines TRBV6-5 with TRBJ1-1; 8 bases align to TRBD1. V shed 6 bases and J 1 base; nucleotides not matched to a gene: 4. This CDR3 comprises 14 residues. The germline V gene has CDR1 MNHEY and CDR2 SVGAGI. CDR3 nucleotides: TGTGCCAGCAGCCCCGGGACAGGGAACACTGAAGCTTTCTTT. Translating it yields CASSPGTGNTEAFF.

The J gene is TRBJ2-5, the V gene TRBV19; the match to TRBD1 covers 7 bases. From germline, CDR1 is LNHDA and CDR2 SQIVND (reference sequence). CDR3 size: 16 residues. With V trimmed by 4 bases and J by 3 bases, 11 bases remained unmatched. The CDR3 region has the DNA TGTGCCAGTAGTAACCGACAGGGTTCTGGGGAAGAGACCCAGTACTTC. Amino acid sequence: CASSNRQGSGEETQYF.

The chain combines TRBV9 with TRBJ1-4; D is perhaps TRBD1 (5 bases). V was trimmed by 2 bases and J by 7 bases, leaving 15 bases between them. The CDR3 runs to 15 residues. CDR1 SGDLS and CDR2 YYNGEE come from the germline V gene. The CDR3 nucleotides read TGTGCCAGCAGCGTGACGGGGGGTTTAGGTGAAAAACTGTTTTTT. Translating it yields CASSVTGGLGEKLFF.

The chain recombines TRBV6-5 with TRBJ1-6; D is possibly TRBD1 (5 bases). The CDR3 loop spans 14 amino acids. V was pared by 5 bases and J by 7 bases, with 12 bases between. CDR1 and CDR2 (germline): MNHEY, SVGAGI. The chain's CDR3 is CASSLQGGNSPLHF. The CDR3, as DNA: TGTGCCAGCAGTCTCCAGGGCGGCAATTCACCCCTCCACTTT.

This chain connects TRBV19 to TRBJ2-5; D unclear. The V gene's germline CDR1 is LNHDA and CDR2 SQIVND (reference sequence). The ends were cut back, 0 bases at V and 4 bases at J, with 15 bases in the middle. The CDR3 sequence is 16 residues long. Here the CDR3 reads CASSIDWVPTPETQYF. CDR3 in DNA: TGTGCCAGTAGTATAGATTGGGTCCCAACGCCAGAGACCCAGTACTTC.

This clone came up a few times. The CDR3 coding sequence is TGCGCCAGCAGCTTGACTGGGGGCGGGGAAGGAGATACGCAGTATTTT. This codes for CASSLTGGGEGDTQYF. V and J are TRBV5-1 and TRBJ2-3; tentatively, D is TRBD1 or TRBD2 (6 bases each). The germline gives CDR1 SGHRS, CDR2 YFSETQ. Trimming cost V 1 base and J 5 bases, with 17 bases left between them. The CDR3 length is 16 residues.

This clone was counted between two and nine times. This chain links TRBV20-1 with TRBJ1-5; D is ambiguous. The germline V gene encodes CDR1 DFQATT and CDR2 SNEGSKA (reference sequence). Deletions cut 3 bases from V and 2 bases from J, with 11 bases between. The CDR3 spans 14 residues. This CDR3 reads CSASAAWGNQPQHF. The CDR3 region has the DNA TGCAGTGCTAGTGCCGCGTGGGGCAATCAGCCCCAGCATTTT.

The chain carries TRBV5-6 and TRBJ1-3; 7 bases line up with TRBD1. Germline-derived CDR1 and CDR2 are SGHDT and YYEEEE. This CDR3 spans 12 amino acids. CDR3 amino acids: CASRGGGNTIYF. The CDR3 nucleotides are TGTGCGTCCAGAGGGGGCGGAAACACCATATATTTT.

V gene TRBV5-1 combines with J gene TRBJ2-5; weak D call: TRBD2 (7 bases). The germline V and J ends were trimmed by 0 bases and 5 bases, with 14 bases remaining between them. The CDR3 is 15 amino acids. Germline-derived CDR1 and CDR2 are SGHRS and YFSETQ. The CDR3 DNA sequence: TGCGCCAGCAGCTTGGAGTGGGCGGGGGCCGAGACCCAGTACTTC. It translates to CASSLEWAGAETQYF. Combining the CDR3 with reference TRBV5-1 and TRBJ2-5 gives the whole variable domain KAGVTQTPRYLIKTRGQQVTLSCSPISGHRSVSWYQQTPGQGLQFLFEYFSETQRNKGNFPGRFSGRQFSNSRSEMNVSTLELGDSALYLCASSLEWAGAETQYFGPGTRLLVL.

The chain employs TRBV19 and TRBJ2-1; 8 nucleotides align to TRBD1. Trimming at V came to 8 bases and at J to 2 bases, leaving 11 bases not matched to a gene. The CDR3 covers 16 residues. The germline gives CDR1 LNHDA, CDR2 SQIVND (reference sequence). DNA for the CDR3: TGTGCCAGTTCCAACCTTGACAGGGGAGCCTACAATGAGCAGTTCTTC. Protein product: CASSNLDRGAYNEQFF.

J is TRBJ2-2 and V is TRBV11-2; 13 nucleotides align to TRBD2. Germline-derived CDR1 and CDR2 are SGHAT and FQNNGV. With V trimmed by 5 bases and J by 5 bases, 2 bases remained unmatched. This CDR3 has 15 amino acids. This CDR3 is CASSRTSGGTGELFF. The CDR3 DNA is TGTGCCAGCAGCCGGACTAGCGGGGGAACCGGGGAGCTGTTTTTT.